A selection of T cell receptor beta chains follows, all from one sample in a study of human T cells and chemical hapten exposure. TCRdb reprocessed the RACE reads via MiXCR and lists one record per CDR3 protein. The sample consists of under 300,000 distinct CDR3 sequences, just under 8% of them appearing once. The material sequenced was whole blood, taken in connection with sensitization to the hapten diphenylcyclopropenone (DPC). These TCRs come from a man aged 18 to 29 with alopecia areata. Some clones in this sample may be carry-over from other donors' samples. Both conserved end residues are part of each CDR3. Fields, in order: J gene, V gene, clone size, D gene, CDR3 length, CDR3 DNA, CDR3 protein. A D gene is named only where the DNA matches it firmly. Size values are once, few and many counts, or a class for expanded clones, and some rows have none.

TRBJ2-1	TRBV19	-	TRBD2	14	TGTGCCAGTAGTTTGGGACTAGGGGGCAATGAGCAGTTCTTC	CASSLGLGGNEQFF
TRBJ1-2	TRBV7-2	few	TRBD1	15	TGTGCCAGCAGCCTCGACAGGGGGCAGGGCTATGGCTACACCTTC	CASSLDRGQGYGYTF
TRBJ2-3	TRBV7-3	many	-	15	TGTGCCAGCAGCCCAAGAACAGCATCCACAGATACGCAGTATTTT	CASSPRTASTDTQYF
TRBJ2-5	TRBV12-3/TRBV12-4	few	-	13	TGTGCCAGCAGTCCCGGGACGTCGGAGACCCAGTACTTC	CASSPGTSETQYF
TRBJ2-5	TRBV7-2	few	-	13	TGTGCCAGCGGTATAAGAGTGGAAGAGACCCAGTACTTC	CASGIRVEETQYF
TRBJ1-5	TRBV7-9	-	-	12	TGTGCCAGCAGCTACGGGCAACAGCCCCAGCATTTT	CASSYGQQPQHF
TRBJ1-5	TRBV12-3/TRBV12-4	-	TRBD1	17	TGTGCCAGCAGCATCGGGACAGCCTCCTATAGCAATCAGCCCCAGCATTTT	CASSIGTASYSNQPQHF
TRBJ1-6	TRBV25-1	few	TRBD1	14	TGTGCCAGCAGTGCGTCGACAGGGATATCACCCCTCCACTTT	CASSASTGISPLHF
TRBJ2-3	TRBV7-2	few	-	15	TGTGCCAGCAGCTTAGAGATAACCGCCGGAGATACGCAGTATTTT	CASSLEITAGDTQYF
TRBJ1-5	TRBV4-2	-	TRBD1	16	TGTGCCAGCAGCCAGGATACCAGGACAGGGGCTCAGCCCCAGCATTTT	CASSQDTRTGAQPQHF
TRBJ2-3	TRBV7-3	few	TRBD2	17	TGTGCCAGCAGCCCGCCCAGAGGGACTAGCGACACAGATACGCAGTATTTT	CASSPPRGTSDTDTQYF
TRBJ2-1	TRBV7-8	-	TRBD1	18	TGTGCCAGCAGCCCCACAATCGACAGGGGTGGGATTTACAATGAGCAGTTCTTC	CASSPTIDRGGIYNEQFF
TRBJ1-6	TRBV7-2	-	-	12	TGTGCCAGCAGTCCGGCTGTATTTGCCCTCCACTTT	CASSPAVFALHF
TRBJ1-2	TRBV25-1	-	-	14	TGTGCCAGCAGTGAATGGGGGGAAAACTATGGCTACACCTTC	CASSEWGENYGYTF
TRBJ1-1	TRBV6-6	-	-	13	TGTGCCAGCAGCTCTACCCAGGGGACTGAAGCTTTCTTT	CASSSTQGTEAFF
TRBJ2-7	TRBV5-6	few	-	16	TGTGCCAGCAGCCCGACGTGGGACTCTATCTCCTACGAGCAGTACTTC	CASSPTWDSISYEQYF
TRBJ1-5	TRBV27	many	TRBD1	16	TGTGCCAGTTTCCCGGGACAGACATATAGCAATCAGCCCCAGCATTTT	CASFPGQTYSNQPQHF
TRBJ1-1	TRBV5-1	-	TRBD1	14	TGCGCCAGCAGCTTGCTAGGGGGCGGCCGAGAAGCTTTCTTT	CASSLLGGGREAFF
TRBJ2-5	TRBV11-2	-	-	14	TGTGCCAGCAGCTCCTCCAGGGGGGAAGAGACCCAGTACTTC	CASSSSRGEETQYF
TRBJ2-3	TRBV7-9	few	TRBD2	15	TGTGCCAGCAGCTTAAGGCGGGGGGCCACAGATACGCAGTATTTT	CASSLRRGATDTQYF
TRBJ2-1	TRBV7-9	-	-	16	TGTGCCAGCAGCTCCAGAGCAGGGAGGTCCTACAATGAGCAGTTCTTC	CASSSRAGRSYNEQFF
TRBJ2-2	TRBV20-1	few	-	12	TGCAGTATCGCCCTTAACACCGGGGAGCTGTTTTTT	CSIALNTGELFF
TRBJ1-1	TRBV29-1	many	TRBD1	13	TGCAGCGTTGACTCAGGGACAGTAACTGAAGCTTTCTTT	CSVDSGTVTEAFF
TRBJ2-1	TRBV4-1	-	TRBD1	14	TGCGCCAGCAGCCAACCGGGACAGTACAATGAGCAGTTCTTC	CASSQPGQYNEQFF
TRBJ2-5	TRBV6-2/TRBV6-3	few	-	16	TGTGCCAGCAGTAGAACCAGGACCTTGTACCAAGAGACCCAGTACTTC	CASSRTRTLYQETQYF
TRBJ2-2	TRBV7-9	many	-	14	TGTGCCAGCAGCTTAAAATCCAGCACCGGGGAGCTGTTTTTT	CASSLKSSTGELFF
TRBJ1-2	TRBV28	many	-	12	TGTGCCAGCAGTTTTCAGGGCTATGGCTACACCTTC	CASSFQGYGYTF
TRBJ1-3	TRBV4-3	few	-	14	TGCGCCAGCAGCCACGGATCGGCTGGAAACACCATATATTTT	CASSHGSAGNTIYF
TRBJ2-5	TRBV3-1	-	TRBD1	13	TGTGCCAGCAGCCAAGGGACAGGGTCGACCCAGTACTTC	CASSQGTGSTQYF
TRBJ2-2	TRBV9	-	-	15	TGTGCCAGCAGCCCCGGGACAATCAACACCGGGGAGCTGTTTTTT	CASSPGTINTGELFF
TRBJ2-5	TRBV7-2	many	TRBD2	14	TGTGCCAGCAGCTTTACTAGGGAGGGGGAGACCCAGTACTTC	CASSFTREGETQYF
TRBJ1-6	TRBV29-1	-	-	12	TGCAGCGCCGGCACCTATAATTCACCCCTCCACTTT	CSAGTYNSPLHF
TRBJ1-1	TRBV29-1	few	-	14	TGCAGCGTTGATTGGGGGGGAGAGGCCACTGAAGCTTTCTTT	CSVDWGGEATEAFF
TRBJ1-2	TRBV7-9	few	-	12	TGTGCCAGCAGCTCCGGAGTTTTGAGCTACACCTTC	CASSSGVLSYTF
TRBJ1-6	TRBV24-1	-	-	17	TGTGCCACCAGTGATTTTAGGACCGGGTCCTATAATTCACCCCTCCACTTT	CATSDFRTGSYNSPLHF
TRBJ2-3	TRBV29-1	few	-	13	TGCAGCGTTGAAGAGCTAAGCACAGATACGCAGTATTTT	CSVEELSTDTQYF
TRBJ2-6	TRBV12-3/TRBV12-4	-	-	13	TGTGCCACCACCCCCGAGGGGGCCAACGTCCTGACTTTC	CATTPEGANVLTF
TRBJ1-1	TRBV7-9	many	-	13	TGTGCCAGCAGCTTAGCGTGGGACTTTGAAGCTTTCTTT	CASSLAWDFEAFF
TRBJ2-5	TRBV13	few	TRBD2	16	TGTGCCAGCACCATCCGGACTAGCGAATCTCAAGAGACCCAGTACTTC	CASTIRTSESQETQYF
TRBJ2-2	TRBV4-3	-	-	14	TGCGCCAGCAGCCTGTGGGGGGGCGGCGGGGAGCTGTTTTTT	CASSLWGGGGELFF
TRBJ1-3	TRBV28	many	-	14	TGTGCCAGCAGCTTGCGGATCTCGGGAAACACCATATATTTT	CASSLRISGNTIYF
TRBJ1-5	TRBV28	few	TRBD1	16	TGTGCCAGCAGTACCCCCGGGACAGCAAGCAATCAGCCCCAGCATTTT	CASSTPGTASNQPQHF